The 32 T cell receptor beta chains listed next were all sequenced from one sample in a study of shared clonotypes between healthy human individuals. The protocol was immunoSEQ multiplex PCR, while the TCRdb copy is restricted to in-frame clones and leaves out a portion. The data hold under 1,900,000 clones, with about 98.5% observed a single time. The sequencing sample was made of naive CD4+ T cells sorted from blood. Regarding subset: CD45RA+ positively selected. The receptors stem from a man younger than 45 in good health.

The V call is TRBV4-1, the J call TRBJ2-1, with 8 bases matching TRBD2. The germline V gene has CDR1 MGHRA and CDR2 YSYEKL. CDR3 length: 17 amino acids. The J segment lost 5 bases and the V segment lost 0 bases, leaving 9 bases of the junction unmatched. CDR3: CASSQDSGVAQDNEQFF. In DNA, the CDR3 is TGCGCCAGCAGCCAAGATAGCGGGGTGGCCCAAGACAATGAGCAGTTCTTC.

This sequence joins TRBV27 and TRBJ2-7; no firm D call. The CDR3 has 12 amino acids. Trimming cost V 3 bases and J 7 bases, with 10 bases left between them. Germline lookup yields CDR1 MNHEY and CDR2 SMNVEV (reference sequence). CDR3 amino acids: CASSFPDGEQYF. The CDR3 region has the DNA TGTGCCAGCAGTTTCCCCGATGGTGAGCAGTACTTC.

This chain uses TRBV7-6 with TRBJ2-3; 7 bases fit TRBD2. This CDR3 region has 18 residues. CDR1 and CDR2 from the germline V gene are SGHVS and FNYEAQ. V dropped 1 base and J dropped 0; count of bases not matched to a gene: 10. CDR3 bases: TGTGCCAGCAGCTTAGGTGTGACGGGAGGAACTAGCACAGATACGCAGTATTTT. It specifies CASSLGVTGGTSTDTQYF.

V is TRBV27 and J is TRBJ2-2; unclear D gene. The germline gives CDR1 MNHEY, CDR2 SMNVEV (reference sequence). Trimming shortened V by 7 bases and J by 1 base, and 16 bases separated the two germline ends. The CDR3 totals 16 residues. The DNA for the CDR3 is TGTGCCAGCACCCCTCTTATGAGGCGGAACACCGGGGAGCTGTTTTTT. Amino acids: CASTPLMRRNTGELFF.

V gene TRBV19 combines with J gene TRBJ1-5; unclear D gene. Per the germline V gene, CDR1 is LNHDA and CDR2 is SQIVND (reference sequence). Trimming stripped 1 base from V and 2 bases from J, with 9 bases between. The CDR3 extends over 15 amino acids. As DNA, the CDR3 is TGTGCCAGTAGTATAGGACACAATGGCAATCAGCCCCAGCATTTT. Translated, it gives CASSIGHNGNQPQHF. Full variable domain (rest looked up from reference TRBV19 and TRBJ1-5): DGGITQSPKYLFRKEGQNVTLSCEQNLNHDAMYWYRQDPGQGLRLIYYSQIVNDFQKGDIAEGYSVSREKKESFPLTVTSAQKNPTAFYLCASSIGHNGNQPQHFGDGTRLSIL.

J is TRBJ1-3 and V is TRBV18; 7 bases match TRBD1. Germline lookup yields CDR1 KGHSH and CDR2 LQKENI. The CDR3 extends over 15 amino acids. V dropped 1 base and J dropped 4; count of bases not matched to a gene: 4. The chain's CDR3 is CASSPLQGYGNTIYF. The CDR3 nucleotides are TGTGCCAGCTCACCACTACAGGGGTACGGAAACACCATATATTTT.

The rearrangement uses TRBV28 and TRBJ2-1; TRBD1 aligns across 7 bases. The CDR3 is made up of 15 amino acids. Per germline, CDR1 MDHEN and CDR2 SYDVKM. V lost 6 bases to trimming and J lost 1 base; unmatched junction nucleotides: 6. This chain's CDR3 is CASRPRQGSYNEQFF. CDR3 nucleotides: TGTGCCAGCAGACCCAGACAGGGTTCCTACAATGAGCAGTTCTTC.

This chain connects TRBV5-1 to TRBJ2-1; D tentatively reads TRBD1 or TRBD2 (5 bases each). Germline V gives CDR1 SGHRS, CDR2 YFSETQ. The CDR3 covers 13 residues. V gave up 4 bases and J gave up 16 bases, with 21 bases separating them. As DNA, the CDR3 is TGCGCCAGCAGCGAGAACCGGGGCGGACCCATCTTCTTC. Translation: CASSENRGGPIFF.

The chain employs TRBV5-6 and TRBJ2-1; D is unresolved. This CDR3 has 15 amino acids. CDR1 and CDR2 from the germline V gene are SGHDT and YYEEEE. With 4 bases removed from V and 5 bases from J, the gap between germline ends came to 16 bases. The CDR3 region has the DNA TGTGCCAGCAGCAGACTCCAACTTCAGAACAATGAGCAGTTCTTC. Its translation: CASSRLQLQNNEQFF. Complete variable domain (other parts from reference TRBV5-6 and TRBJ2-1): DAGVTQSPTHLIKTRGQQVTLRCSPKSGHDTVSWYQQALGQGPQFIFQYYEEEERQRGNFPDRFSGHQFPNYSSELNVNALLLGDSALYLCASSRLQLQNNEQFFGPGTRLTVL.

The gene calls are TRBV18 and TRBJ2-5; D gene uncertain. V shed 3 bases and J shed 3 bases, with 8 bases lying between them. The CDR3 sequence is 13 residues long. CDR1 and CDR2 (germline): KGHSH, LQKENI. DNA for the CDR3: TGTGCCAGCTCACCCGGCAGGAAAGAGACCCAGTACTTC. This sequence encodes CASSPGRKETQYF.

The V gene is TRBV7-8, the J gene TRBJ1-4, with D perhaps matching TRBD1 (5 bases). Germline V gene sequence: CDR1 SGHVS, CDR2 FQNEAQ. The CDR3 contains 16 residues. V was clipped by 3 bases and J by 0 bases, with 11 bases between them. CDR3 DNA: TGTGCCAGCAGCTTTAGACCCAGGGCAACTAATGAAAAACTGTTTTTT. This codes for CASSFRPRATNEKLFF.

The chain couples TRBV7-9 to TRBJ2-7; a possible D gene is TRBD2 (7 bases). This CDR3 spans 16 amino acids. Trimming stripped 5 bases from V and 2 bases from J, with 19 bases between. Germline V gene lookup returns CDR1 SEHNR and CDR2 FQNEAQ (reference sequence). For the CDR3, the DNA is TGTGCCAGCAGCCCCCCACTGGGGGGGCCGGCCTACGAGCAGTACTTC. Protein sequence: CASSPPLGGPAYEQYF.

To note about this clone: Additional DNA sequences in this sample encode the identical CDR3. The chain links TRBV5-1 to TRBJ1-2; TRBD1 matches 8 bases. V trimming: 0 bases; J trimming: 4 bases; junction bases outside the gene matches: 2. The CDR3 sequence is 14 residues long. The germline V gene encodes CDR1 SGHRS and CDR2 YFSETQ. The CDR3 loop reads CASSLGTGLYGYTF. The CDR3 coding sequence is TGCGCCAGCAGCTTGGGGACAGGGCTCTATGGCTACACCTTC.

The CDR3: CASSELARSSYEQYF. CDR3 DNA: TGTGCCAGTAGTGAACTAGCGAGGAGCTCCTACGAGCAGTACTTC. This sequence joins TRBV19 and TRBJ2-7; TRBD2 aligns across 7 bases. This CDR3 is built from 15 residues. Trimming cost V 5 bases and J 0 bases; bases outside gene matches: 7. Germline-derived CDR1 and CDR2 are LNHDA and SQIVND (reference sequence).

This sequence joins TRBV30 and TRBJ1-4; D is possibly TRBD1 (5 bases). Germline V gives CDR1 GTSNPN, CDR2 SVGIG (reference sequence). Trimming removed 0 bases at V and 6 bases at J, with 26 bases between. The CDR3 extends over 19 amino acids. CDR3 amino acids: CAWSVHWSQKGRSDEKLFF. The DNA of the CDR3 is TGTGCCTGGAGTGTACACTGGTCACAAAAGGGGCGGTCTGATGAAAAACTGTTTTTT.

In regard to this clone: The sample carries other DNA sequences with the same CDR3. The genes are TRBV7-3 and TRBJ2-3; TRBD2 matches at 8 bases. The CDR3 consists of 15 residues. Germline trimming cut 2 bases from V and 3 bases from J; bases unmatched to any gene: 4. CDR1 and CDR2 (germline): SGHTA, FQGTGA. The CDR3 here is CASSLVGGRTDTQYF. CDR3 nucleotide sequence: TGTGCCAGCAGCTTAGTCGGCGGGAGGACAGATACGCAGTATTTT.

The J gene is TRBJ2-1, the V gene TRBV9; the match to TRBD2 covers 10 bases. Germline V gene data show CDR1 as SGDLS and CDR2 as YYNGEE. CDR3 length equals 16 residues. The V and J ends lost 3 bases and 6 bases, in that order; junction bases with no gene match: 9. CDR3 region: CASSARSSGSANEQFF. The DNA for the CDR3 is TGTGCCAGCAGCGCGCGATCTAGCGGGAGTGCCAATGAGCAGTTCTTC.

V usage is TRBV2 and J usage is TRBJ1-4; D is ambiguous. Germline V gives CDR1 SNHLY, CDR2 FYNNEI. This CDR3 contains 15 residues. V dropped 4 bases and J dropped 2 bases, with 11 bases sitting between them. The CDR3 here is CASSVRHPTNEKLFF. The CDR3 DNA reads as TGTGCCAGCAGTGTTAGGCACCCCACTAATGAAAAACTGTTTTTT.

This clone was found once. CDR3 nucleotide sequence: TGTGCCAGCAGTGATTCTCGGCGGTTTAGCACAGATACGCAGTATTTT. As protein: CASSDSRRFSTDTQYF. This sequence joins TRBV25-1 and TRBJ2-3; unclear D gene. Germline-derived CDR1 and CDR2 are MGHDK and SYGVNS. V shed 3 bases and J shed 0 bases, with 13 bases lying between them. CDR3 length equals 16 residues.

The chain couples TRBV5-4 to TRBJ2-3; tentative D call: TRBD1 (5 bases). The germline V gene has CDR1 SGHNT and CDR2 YYREEE (reference sequence). V dropped 4 bases and J dropped 2 bases, with 11 bases sitting between them. This CDR3 region has 14 residues. The CDR3 nucleotides are TGTGCCAGCAGCCGCCCCAGGGACACAGATACGCAGTATTTT. Translating gives CASSRPRDTDTQYF.

This clone was recorded once. The chain uses TRBV7-9 and TRBJ1-5; 9 nucleotides align to TRBD1. Trimming removed 5 bases from V and 4 bases from J; junction bases left unmatched: 9. This CDR3 region has 16 residues. Germline V lookup: CDR1 SEHNR, CDR2 FQNEAQ (reference sequence). The CDR3 loop reads CASSTDGQGKNQPQHF. In DNA form, the CDR3 reads TGTGCCAGCAGCACTGATGGACAGGGGAAAAATCAGCCCCAGCATTTT.

The chain combines TRBV5-5 with TRBJ1-1, with D uncertain. Trimming left V 1 base short and J 0 bases short, with 4 bases between. The germline gives CDR1 SGHKS, CDR2 YYEKEE (reference sequence). The CDR3 has 13 residues. In DNA form, the CDR3 reads TGTGCCAGCAGCTTGAGGCTGAACACTGAAGCTTTCTTT. Its translation: CASSLRLNTEAFF.

For this clone: Other DNA sequences in this sample translate to the same CDR3. This chain joins TRBV7-2 and TRBJ1-5; TRBD1 aligns across 8 bases. V trimming: 5 bases; J trimming: 6 bases; junction bases outside the gene matches: 6. This CDR3 region has 14 residues. Per germline, CDR1 SGHTA and CDR2 FQGNSA. The CDR3 sequence: CASSTRQGSQPQHF. CDR3 nucleotide sequence: TGTGCCAGCAGCACCCGACAGGGGAGTCAGCCCCAGCATTTT.

The chain couples TRBV10-3 to TRBJ2-1; the D gene is possibly TRBD1 (6 bases). Germline V CDR1 and CDR2: ENHRY, SYGVKD. The CDR3 totals 16 residues. V lost 3 bases and J 6 bases, leaving 18 bases between the germline ends. The CDR3 reads CAISDIVGGTSNEQFF. The DNA of the CDR3 is TGTGCCATCAGTGATATTGTAGGGGGTACCTCCAATGAGCAGTTCTTC.

The chain combines TRBV27 with TRBJ2-7; D is ambiguous. V was cut by 6 bases and J by 0 bases, with 18 bases left in between. The germline V gene encodes CDR1 MNHEY and CDR2 SMNVEV (reference sequence). The CDR3 covers 16 residues. Here the CDR3 DNA reads TGTGCCAGCAGCCCACGCCAGTTCACGAGCTCCTACGAGCAGTACTTC. Translation: CASSPRQFTSSYEQYF.

The chain is built from TRBV28 and TRBJ2-5, with D perhaps TRBD1 or TRBD2 (5 bases each). Trimming cost V 7 bases and J 2 bases, with 11 bases left between them. The CDR3 totals 13 residues. Germline CDR1 and CDR2: MDHEN and SYDVKM. DNA for the CDR3: TGTGCCAGCATACGAGGGGCACAAGAGACCCAGTACTTC. Amino acid sequence: CASIRGAQETQYF.

V usage is TRBV6-1 and J usage is TRBJ2-7; 9 positions agree with TRBD2. V dropped 6 bases and J dropped 6; count of bases not matched to a gene: 9. The germline gives CDR1 MNHNS, CDR2 SASEGT. This CDR3 has 14 residues. CDR3 nucleotide sequence: TGTGCCAGCAGGGCCGGGACTAGCTTGGTCGAGCAGTACTTC. As protein: CASRAGTSLVEQYF.

The rearrangement links TRBV7-9 to TRBJ2-5; 7 bases fit TRBD1. Germline CDR1 reads SEHNR; CDR2 reads FQNEAQ (reference sequence). The CDR3 consists of 15 residues. J was trimmed by 1 base and V by 3 bases; bases with no gene match: 5. In nucleotides, the CDR3 is TGTGCCAGCAGCTTCTACGGACAGGCCCAAGAGACCCAGTACTTC. Translated: CASSFYGQAQETQYF.

V usage is TRBV9 and J usage is TRBJ1-3, with D tentatively TRBD1 (5 bases). Between the trimmed V and J ends, which lost 2 bases and 3 bases, there was a span of 18 bases. The length of the CDR3 is 17 residues. From germline, CDR1 is SGDLS and CDR2 YYNGEE. CDR3 residues: CASSVDPVGVFGNTIYF. CDR3 nucleotides: TGTGCCAGCAGCGTGGACCCCGTGGGGGTGTTTGGAAACACCATATATTTT.

The rearrangement links TRBV11-2 to TRBJ2-1; 10 bases align to TRBD2. Germline values: CDR1 SGHAT, CDR2 FQNNGV. J lost 4 bases, V lost 1 base, and 1 base had no gene match. The CDR3 contains 15 residues. The CDR3 here is CASSLVAGGYNEQFF. The CDR3 nucleotides are TGTGCCAGCAGCTTAGTAGCGGGAGGTTACAATGAGCAGTTCTTC. The variable domain in full, with the rest retrieved from reference TRBV11-2 and TRBJ2-1, is EAGVAQSPRYKIIEKRQSVAFWCNPISGHATLYWYQQILGQGPKLLIQFQNNGVVDDSQLPKDRFSAERLKGVDSTLKIQPAKLEDSAVYLCASSLVAGGYNEQFFGPGTRLTVL.

The chain joins TRBV14 to TRBJ2-2, with a possible D match to TRBD2 (6 bases). The V and J ends lost 0 bases and 4 bases respectively, with 12 bases between them. The CDR3 covers 16 residues. Germline loops: CDR1 SGHDN, CDR2 FVKESK. Here the CDR3 reads CASSQDMLASTGELFF. As DNA, the CDR3 is TGTGCCAGCAGCCAAGATATGCTAGCGAGCACCGGGGAGCTGTTTTTT.

The chain uses TRBV5-4 and TRBJ2-7, with D uncertain. Trimming removed 2 bases from V and 2 bases from J, with 11 bases in between. This CDR3 spans 14 amino acids. Germline values: CDR1 SGHNT, CDR2 YYREEE (reference sequence). The CDR3 protein is CASSFSLSTYEQYF. The CDR3 DNA reads as TGTGCCAGCAGCTTTAGTCTCTCAACCTACGAGCAGTACTTC.